This T cell receptor (beta chain) emerged from a study of T cell changes during pregnancy in multiple sclerosis. Germline CDR1 and CDR2: MGHRA and YSYEKL. The CDR3 is 17 amino acids. V was shortened by 4 bases and J by 3 bases, with 21 bases between the two germline ends. The count of this clone is one. Assay used: immunoSEQ multiplex PCR; TCRdb lists only in-frame clones, some missing. The sample records roughly 61,000 clones, about 94% being singletons. The source material was CD8+ T cells from peripheral blood mononuclear cells, sampled after pregnancy. The chain is built from TRBV4-1 and TRBJ1-1; maybe TRBD1 (6 bases). This receptor was identified in a female donor with multiple sclerosis, enrolled in a pregnancy study. The CDR3 sequence: CASSPPSDRSGDTEAFF. DNA of the CDR3: TGCGCCAGCAGCCCTCCTTCCGATCGGTCAGGGGACACTGAAGCTTTCTTT.